The next 3 T cell receptor beta chains were all read from a single sample in a study of tumour-infiltrating T cells in Burkitt lymphoma. The repertoire was sequenced with immunoSEQ multiplex PCR; TCRdb's copy has only in-frame clones and lacks some. The sample yields approximately 15,000 clones, 70% to 80% seen once. The sample comprised tumor tissue. These receptors were obtained from a human donor with diffuse large B-cell lymphoma.

The V and J genes are TRBV9 and TRBJ2-7; the D is unclear. Germline assignment: CDR1 SGDLS and CDR2 YYNGEE. V was pared by 3 bases and J by 4 bases, with 11 bases between. This CDR3 is 13 amino acids long. CDR3 sequence reads: CASSGPPRYEQYF. For the CDR3, the DNA is TGTGCCAGCAGCGGCCCACCGCGGTACGAGCAGTACTTC.

The chain uses TRBV2 and TRBJ2-1; the D is unclear. The CDR3 totals 16 residues. CDR1 is SNHLY and CDR2 is FYNNEI in the germline V gene. The V and J ends lost 1 base and 0 bases respectively, with 10 bases between them. Here the CDR3 reads CASSEVVGFSYNEQFF. The CDR3 DNA is TGTGCCAGCAGTGAAGTGGTGGGTTTCTCCTACAATGAGCAGTTCTTC. The entire variable domain, with the rest obtained from reference TRBV2 and TRBJ2-1, is as follows: EPEVTQTPSHQVTQMGQEVILRCVPISNHLYFYWYRQILGQKVEFLVSFYNNEISEKSEIFDDQFSVERPDGSNFTLKIRSTKLEDSAMYFCASSEVVGFSYNEQFFGPGTRLTVL.

The rearrangement joins TRBV10-2 to TRBJ2-3, with 7 bases fitting TRBD1. V gave up 0 bases and J gave up 4 bases; unmatched junction bases: 7. CDR1 and CDR2 (germline): WSHSY, SAAADI. The CDR3 is made up of 16 amino acids. CDR3: CASSESIGTVSDTQYF. The CDR3 DNA is TGCGCCAGCAGTGAGTCGATAGGGACAGTTTCAGATACGCAGTATTTT.